The 5 T cell receptor beta chains reported below all come from one sample, sequenced in a study of response to subunit inactivated influenza vaccine. Each CDR3 protein gets one entry after TCRdb re-called the RT-PCR reads with MiXCR. The repertoire holds 860,000 or so distinct CDR3 sequences, 21% seen once, with more than 8.5% in the top ten. Here the sequenced sample was PBMCs from blood, taken more than 4 days after vaccination. The receptors were gathered from a man between 50 and 59 years old who received an inactivated influenza vaccine.

J is TRBJ2-1 and V is TRBV5-1, with 15 bases identical to TRBD2. The CDR3 has 16 residues. The J segment lost 8 bases and the V segment lost 3 bases, leaving 6 bases of the junction unmatched. Germline V gives CDR1 SGHRS, CDR2 YFSETQ. CDR3 bases: TGCGCCAGCAGCTCGGATGGGACTAGCGGGAGGCATGAGCAGTTCTTC. Translating it yields CASSSDGTSGRHEQFF.

This clonotype was detected many times. The V call is TRBV29-1, the J call TRBJ2-3; 7 bases match TRBD1. V lost 6 bases to trimming and J lost 4 bases; unmatched junction nucleotides: 4. This CDR3 comprises 12 residues. Looked up from germline, CDR1 is SQVTM and CDR2 is ANQGSEA. The CDR3, as DNA: TGCAGCGTCACAGGGGTTTCAGATACGCAGTATTTT. Translating gives CSVTGVSDTQYF.

This clonotype was seen only a few times. The genes are TRBV11-2 and TRBJ2-7; 13 bases are shared with TRBD2. Germline CDR1 SGHAT, CDR2 FQNNGV. The V and J ends lost 0 bases and 0 bases, in that order; junction bases with no gene match: 5. The CDR3 has 18 amino acids. CDR3 in DNA: TGTGCCAGCAGCTTAGAATGGACTAGCGGGAGTCTCTCCTACGAGCAGTACTTC. It yields the protein CASSLEWTSGSLSYEQYF.

The chain is built from TRBV5-1 and TRBJ2-3; TRBD2 matches at 11 bases. V dropped 4 bases and J dropped 0; count of bases not matched to a gene: 4. This CDR3 contains 16 residues. CDR1 is SGHRS and CDR2 is YFSETQ in the germline V gene. CDR3 bases: TGCGCCAGCAGCGGAGGGACTAGCGGAAGCACAGATACGCAGTATTTT. It translates to CASSGGTSGSTDTQYF.

This chain connects TRBV18 to TRBJ2-4; D is undetermined. CDR3 size: 14 residues. The V end was cut by 3 bases, the J end by 5 bases, with 11 bases between. Germline CDR1 reads KGHSH; CDR2 reads LQKENI. The CDR3 spells CASSPSRRENIQYF. DNA of the CDR3: TGTGCCAGCTCACCCTCACGACGCGAAAACATTCAGTACTTC.